Listed below are T cell receptor beta chains from one sample, sequenced in a study of beta chain features in type 1 diabetes. Sequenced by immunoSEQ multiplex PCR; TCRdb stores in-frame clones only, minus some. The data contain 200,000 to 250,000 clones, around 65% of them singletons. Sequencing input: naive CD4+ T cells from blood. These receptors were obtained from a young man in good health. CDR3s include the opening cysteine and the closing phenylalanine or tryptophan. D genes are given only for firm matches. Rows may omit the clone size; those that give it use once, few, many or a size class.

clone_size	v_call	d_call	j_call	cdr3_nt	cdr3_aa
few	TRBV19	TRBD1	TRBJ2-6	TGTGCCAGTAGCCCGGACAGGACCCCCGTCCTGACTTTC	CASSPDRTPVLTF
-	TRBV6-6	-	TRBJ1-6	TGTGCCAGCAGTTACTCGGGCTCACCCCTCCACTTT	CASSYSGSPLHF
-	TRBV6-5	-	TRBJ2-3	TGTGCCAGCAGCGCCGGCACGGATACGCAGTATTTT	CASSAGTDTQYF
-	TRBV10-3	TRBD2	TRBJ2-1	TGTGCCATCGCGGGACTAGCGACCTACAATGAGCAGTTCTTC	CAIAGLATYNEQFF
once	TRBV5-1	-	TRBJ1-1	TGCGCCAGCCGACCGTTCTTAGAGAACACTGAAGCTTTCTTT	CASRPFLENTEAFF
-	TRBV6-1	-	TRBJ2-6	TGTGCCAGCAGAACGGAAAAGGCTGGGGCCAACGTCCTGACTTTC	CASRTEKAGANVLTF
-	TRBV30	TRBD2	TRBJ2-7	TGTGCCTGCTCCTCCCTAGCGGGGAGCTCCTACGAGCAGTACTTC	CACSSLAGSSYEQYF
-	TRBV10-3	-	TRBJ2-1	TGTGCCATCAGTCTCCGGGACTTGAATGACAATGAGCAGTTCTTC	CAISLRDLNDNEQFF
few	TRBV2	-	TRBJ2-3	TGTGCCAGCAGTCTAACCTGGAATGATACGCAGTATTTT	CASSLTWNDTQYF
-	TRBV7-2	TRBD1	TRBJ1-2	TGTGCCAGCAGCGGGACAGGGACGAACTATGGCTACACCTTC	CASSGTGTNYGYTF
-	TRBV28	TRBD2	TRBJ2-1	TGTGCCAGCAGCAGGACCGGGACTAGCGGTTACAATGAGCAGTTCTTC	CASSRTGTSGYNEQFF
-	TRBV27	-	TRBJ2-7	TGTGCCAGCAGTCCACGGGATACCTCCTACGAGCAGTACTTC	CASSPRDTSYEQYF
-	TRBV20-1	TRBD2	TRBJ2-5	TGCAGTGGCGGGGGGGCTGAGACCCAGTACTTC	CSGGGAETQYF
-	TRBV30	-	TRBJ2-7	TGTGCCTGGAGTTCAAAAGGATCCCACTCCTACGAGCAGTACTTC	CAWSSKGSHSYEQYF
-	TRBV29-1	-	TRBJ2-5	TGCAGCGTCTCCCAGGGGACCCAGTACTTC	CSVSQGTQYF
few	TRBV29-1	-	TRBJ2-3	TGCAGCGTTGAAGATTCCGGGACAATCCTCACAGATACGCAGTATTTT	CSVEDSGTILTDTQYF
-	TRBV30	TRBD1	TRBJ1-1	TGTGCCTGGTCTGCGGACAGGGGGACTGAAGCTTTCTTT	CAWSADRGTEAFF
-	TRBV29-1	TRBD1	TRBJ1-2	TGCAGCGTAGGGGACAGGGTTGGAAGCGGCTACACCTTC	CSVGDRVGSGYTF
-	TRBV30	-	TRBJ2-5	TGTGCCTGGGGGGCGGGGCACTCTCAAGAGACCCAGTACTTC	CAWGAGHSQETQYF
-	TRBV1	-	TRBJ2-3	TGCACCAGCAGCCGTCAGGTCGTCCCCACAGATACGCAGTATTTT	CTSSRQVVPTDTQYF
-	TRBV7-2	TRBD2	TRBJ2-1	TGTGCCAGCAGCGGAGGATCGGGACTAGCGGATAATGAGCAGTTCTTC	CASSGGSGLADNEQFF
few	TRBV5-1	-	TRBJ2-7	TGCGCCAGCAGCTTGGATGACAGGCCCACCTTC	CASSLDDRPTF
-	TRBV30	-	TRBJ1-2	TGTGCCTGGAGGTTGTCGGGCCTGTATGGCTACACCTTC	CAWRLSGLYGYTF
-	TRBV30	-	TRBJ1-1	TGTGCCTGGAAGGCGACGGCGAACACTGAAGCTTTCTTT	CAWKATANTEAFF
few	TRBV29-1	-	TRBJ2-2	TGCAGCGTTGAATGGGCGAACACCGGGGAGCTGTTTTTT	CSVEWANTGELFF
-	TRBV4-3	-	TRBJ2-1	TGCGCCAGCAGCCAAGAGGGACACAATGAGCAGTTCTTC	CASSQEGHNEQFF
once	TRBV5-1	TRBD1	TRBJ1-1	TGCGCCAGCAGCGGGCCGGGACAGAGCACTGAAGCTTTCTTT	CASSGPGQSTEAFF
few	TRBV5-1	-	TRBJ2-1	TGCGCCAGCAGCTTGGTCCCGAACGGTGGGAATGAGCAGTTCTTC	CASSLVPNGGNEQFF
-	TRBV9	-	TRBJ2-1	TGTGCCAGCAGCGTAGGTCTACACAATGAGCAGTTCTTC	CASSVGLHNEQFF
-	TRBV29-1	TRBD2	TRBJ2-7	TGCAGCGTTGAAGATCCCAGGGAGGGCTCCTACGAGCAGTACTTC	CSVEDPREGSYEQYF
-	TRBV30	TRBD1	TRBJ2-6	TGTGCCTGGAGCGCAAACAGGGGGGCTCCTGGGGCCAACGTCCTGACTTTC	CAWSANRGAPGANVLTF
-	TRBV29-1	TRBD1	TRBJ2-1	TGCAGCGCTATGGGACAGGAGTCCTACAATGAGCAGTTCTTC	CSAMGQESYNEQFF
-	TRBV5-1	TRBD2	TRBJ2-1	TGCGCCAGCAGCTTGCTGTCGGGACTACTCAACAATGAGCAGTTCTTC	CASSLLSGLLNNEQFF
-	TRBV7-8	-	TRBJ2-5	TGTGCCAGCAGCTTTGGACTCCAAGAGACCCAGTACTTC	CASSFGLQETQYF
-	TRBV30	-	TRBJ1-2	TGTGCCTGGAATGTCAACTATGGCTACACCTTC	CAWNVNYGYTF
-	TRBV6-5	-	TRBJ1-5	TGTGCCAGCAGTAGGGACCTCAATCAGCCCCAGCATTTT	CASSRDLNQPQHF
-	TRBV29-1	TRBD2	TRBJ2-7	TGCAGCGTTGTTTTCCCCCCGGGGGGTCACGAGCAGTACTTC	CSVVFPPGGHEQYF
-	TRBV29-1	-	TRBJ2-3	TGCAGCGCCACCGGGACCCAGCATTTCACAGATACGCAGTATTTT	CSATGTQHFTDTQYF
-	TRBV29-1	-	TRBJ1-1	TGCAGCGTTGCCCTCTTTTCACCGAACACTGAAGCTTTCTTT	CSVALFSPNTEAFF
-	TRBV5-6	-	TRBJ2-1	TGTGCCAGCAGCTTGGGCCATGAGCAGTTCTTC	CASSLGHEQFF
few	TRBV30	-	TRBJ2-7	TGTGCCTGGAGGGGCGGGACGTCTACCTACGAGCAGTACTTC	CAWRGGTSTYEQYF
-	TRBV7-2	TRBD1	TRBJ2-5	TGTGCCAGCAGCTTAGATAAGGGGGCAAAGACCCAGTACTTC	CASSLDKGAKTQYF
few	TRBV29-1	-	TRBJ1-1	TGCAGCGTTGGGCAGGGGCGCGACACTGAAGCTTTCTTT	CSVGQGRDTEAFF
-	TRBV29-1	TRBD1	TRBJ2-1	TGCAGCGTTCTCGGACAGGTCAAAATCAATGAGCAGTTCTTC	CSVLGQVKINEQFF
few	TRBV30	TRBD1	TRBJ2-5	TGTGCCTGGAACACAGGGGGAATTGAGACCCAGTACTTC	CAWNTGGIETQYF
-	TRBV30	-	TRBJ1-5	TGTGCCTGGAGTGTACTTGGGAGACAGATCAATCAGCCCCAGCATTTT	CAWSVLGRQINQPQHF
few	TRBV30	-	TRBJ2-1	TGTGCCTGGAGTGCCAACTGGGGGCGGGAGTTCTACAATGAGCAGTTCTTC	CAWSANWGREFYNEQFF
once	TRBV30	TRBD1	TRBJ2-7	TGTGCCTGGACCCCGGGACAGGGTTACGAGCAGTACTTC	CAWTPGQGYEQYF
once	TRBV28	TRBD1	TRBJ1-5	TGTGCCAGCAGTAGCGGGACAGGTGGGAATCAGCCCCAGCATTTT	CASSSGTGGNQPQHF
-	TRBV10-3	-	TRBJ1-6	TGTGCCATCAGTATCCTCGGAGGGAATTCACCCCTCCACTTT	CAISILGGNSPLHF
-	TRBV7-2	-	TRBJ2-3	TGTGCCAGCAGCTTAGCGGGGCCATACACAGATACGCAGTATTTT	CASSLAGPYTDTQYF
-	TRBV7-9	-	TRBJ2-7	TGTGCCAGCAGCCCCCTCGTGGAGCAGTACTTC	CASSPLVEQYF
few	TRBV30	-	TRBJ2-1	TGTGCCTGGAGTGAAGGGAGTGGCGATGAGCAGTTCTTC	CAWSEGSGDEQFF